The subject of this entry is one T cell receptor beta chain. This clonotype was counted between two and nine times. Its cognate antigen has yet to be identified. No much larger clonotype is one base removed from it; base qualities were not supplied. Only healthy Caucasian donors were included. Three pairs of female monozygotic twins, all aged about 18 to 30 years, made up the twin cohort. The RNA used for TCR libraries was isolated from peripheral blood mononuclear cells. The source of the sample is a study of identical twins (dated by TCRdb to between 2015 and 2016). In the study overall: To test whether fetal clonotypes persist, this study deep-sequenced TCR alpha and beta repertoires from monozygotic twins, from unrelated adults of various ages, and from cord blood. Replicate twin experiments were performed at different times using different library preparation protocols to rule out contamination. The paper's findings and limits, for the study overall: In monozygotic twins, out-of-frame TCR alpha sharing was systematically underestimated by recombination models, although the models agreed with sharing between unrelated individuals. Invariant T cells such as MAIT and iNKT could partly confound zero-insertion analyses, though diverse VJ usage argued against this for most clonotypes. A weaker excess of twin sharing was found in beta out-of-frame sequences because the signal-to-noise ratio was lowered by fewer shared sequences. Compared with coincidental sharing between unrelated individuals, out-of-frame TCR alpha sequences shared between twins had an excess of sequences with low generation probability. Because the same donors could not be followed over many years, the conclusions depended on cross-sectional statistical analysis. Fewer insertions were carried by abundant cord blood beta clonotypes, a similar but weaker trend appeared in young adult naive repertoires, and no such trend appeared in memory repertoires.

CDR1 and CDR2, per the germline V gene, are MGHDK and SYGVNS. The V and J ends are trimmed by 2 bases and 3 bases, leaving 8 bases between them. The CDR3, from cysteine to phenylalanine, totals 14 residues. Left in the record is the CDR3 DNA by itself, 42 bases read in frame from the first base. The method was 5' RACE. Sequenced on an Illumina HiSeq 2000. A universal primer binding site was added through template switching, and the final cDNA carried a unique molecular identifier so that TCR cDNA molecules could be counted accurately. First-strand cDNA for TCR alpha and beta chains was synthesized from specific primers in the conserved constant-segment region. To control for contamination, each cDNA library was double barcoded with a SMART-Mk sample barcode plus Illumina barcodes. TruSeq adapter sequences, together with Illumina sample barcodes, were added in two successive PCR steps. The Illumina HiSeq platform was used with custom primers to sequence TCR alpha and beta cDNA libraries. Under the source paper's analysis protocol: MiGEC was used to process raw reads and extract unique molecular identifiers, and MiXCR was used to find CDR3 positions. Recombination models were inferred per individual with the repgenHMM and IGoR tools using an EM algorithm. Shared clonotypes were analyzed with the tcR package in R, and sharing was normalized by the product of cloneset sizes. Out-of-frame nonproductive sequences were analyzed to study raw recombination free of thymic and clonal selection effects. In TCRdb, the public reads were trimmed at Q25 with fastp and aligned with MiXCR, with productive beta chains retained. Rows with one shared CDR3 protein collapse into an entry with the most common genes and DNA. These V and J calls derive from TCRdb rather than the authors' analysis. The sample includes about 570,000 distinct CDR3 sequences, with more than 9% observed a single time. The ten biggest clones cover approximately 3.2% of the sample.

The data also belong to a second study, concerning yellow fever vaccine responses in identical twins. The second study, in turn, reports: According to the authors, the vaccine-induced T cell response in identical twins seemed to be partly convergent and partly specific to each individual. The study precisely tracked vaccine-responding T cell clones in identical twins.

This clonotype was obtained from a woman aged 18-35 years in good health. Sequencing was done on a sample of PBMCs. The V gene is TRBV25-1 and the J gene is TRBJ1-5; too little of a D gene remains to name it. The CDR3 reads CASSEGSFNQPQHF. The DNA reads TGTGCCAGCAGTGAAGGGTCCTTCAATCAGCCCCAGCATTTT.